The 30 T cell receptor beta chains reported below all come from one sample, sequenced in a study of shared T cell receptors in the human thymus. Only in-frame clones appear in the TCRdb table, and some are missing; sequencing was by immunoSEQ multiplex PCR. Altogether 500,000 to 850,000 clones are present, approximately 87% being singletons, with the ten largest covering approximately 0.0097%. Separately, the same data were catalogued under a study of human thymus T cells.

The sequencing input was thymocytes. The receptors stem from a boy under two years old with a congenital heart defect.

The chain joins TRBV9 to TRBJ1-4; no definite D call. This CDR3 spans 17 amino acids. Germline assignment: CDR1 SGDLS and CDR2 YYNGEE. V gave up 0 bases and J gave up 0 bases, with 12 bases separating them. Here the CDR3 DNA reads TGTGCCAGCAGCGTAGAAGGCAGGCCTACAACTAATGAAAAACTGTTTTTT. Protein product: CASSVEGRPTTNEKLFF.

V and J are TRBV5-6 and TRBJ2-1; tentatively, D is TRBD2 (5 bases). Trimming cost V 5 bases and J 0 bases, with 18 bases left between them. Germline CDR1 reads SGHDT; CDR2 reads YYEEEE. The CDR3 spans 17 residues. The CDR3 sequence: CASSKKPGNDSYNEQFF. DNA for the CDR3: TGTGCCAGCAGTAAGAAACCGGGGAACGACTCCTACAATGAGCAGTTCTTC.

The chain carries TRBV7-9 and TRBJ1-6; 7 positions agree with TRBD1. The CDR3 length is 16 residues. The junction had 7 bases not matched to a gene; V was cut back by 4 bases and J by 4 bases. The germline CDR1 and CDR2 sequences are SEHNR and FQNEAQ (reference sequence). In DNA form, the CDR3 reads TGTGCCAGCAGCTCAGCGGGGACAGATTATAATTCACCCCTCCACTTT. Residues: CASSSAGTDYNSPLHF.

The chain is built from TRBV10-3 and TRBJ1-2; D perhaps matches TRBD1 (6 bases). The CDR3 runs to 12 residues. Deletions cut 6 bases from V and 8 bases from J, with 13 bases between. Germline V lookup: CDR1 ENHRY, CDR2 SYGVKD. CDR3 sequence reads: CAIRTGFGGYTF. DNA of the CDR3: TGTGCCATCAGAACAGGGTTTGGAGGCTACACCTTC.

This clone turned up a few times. The chain carries TRBV7-9 and TRBJ1-1; the D is unclear. Between the trimmed V and J ends, which lost 0 bases and 5 bases, there was a span of 4 bases. Per the germline V gene, CDR1 is SEHNR and CDR2 is FQNEAQ (reference sequence). This CDR3 has 12 amino acids. CDR3 DNA sequence: TGTGCCAGCAGCTTAGCGACTACTGAAGCTTTCTTT. Residues: CASSLATTEAFF.

V is TRBV13 and J is TRBJ1-1; 9 bases fit TRBD1. The V gene end was trimmed by 4 bases and the J gene end by 4 bases; junction bases not matched to a gene: 10. The germline CDR1 and CDR2 sequences are PRHDT and FYEKMQ (reference sequence). The CDR3 runs to 16 residues. The CDR3 loop is CASSSPSTGGFTEAFF. As DNA, the CDR3 is TGTGCCAGCAGCTCCCCCTCGACAGGGGGGTTCACTGAAGCTTTCTTT. Looking up the rest from reference TRBV13 and TRBJ1-1 gives the full variable domain: AAGVIQSPRHLIKEKRETATLKCYPIPRHDTVYWYQQGPGQDPQFLISFYEKMQSDKGSIPDRFSAQQFSDYHSELNMSSLELGDSALYFCASSSPSTGGFTEAFFGQGTRLTVV.

The chain carries TRBV4-2 and TRBJ1-6; D possibly corresponds to TRBD1 (6 bases). CDR1 and CDR2 (germline): LGHNA, YNFKEQ. V lost 4 bases and J lost 5, with 15 bases in between. The CDR3 contains 16 residues. The CDR3 nucleotides are TGTGCCAGCAGCCGGGGGGGCAGGGGAGATAATTCACCCCTCCACTTT. Amino acids: CASSRGGRGDNSPLHF.

The chain couples TRBV28 to TRBJ2-1, with D uncertain. CDR1 is MDHEN and CDR2 is SYDVKM in the germline V gene. Trimming cost V 9 bases and J 5 bases, with 8 bases left between them. CDR3 length equals 11 residues. CDR3 protein: CASMCHNEQFF. For the CDR3, the DNA is TGTGCCAGTATGTGTCACAATGAGCAGTTCTTC.

The chain is built from TRBV29-1 and TRBJ1-1; TRBD1 is a possible D gene (6 bases). The germline gives CDR1 SQVTM, CDR2 ANQGSEA. The CDR3 contains 13 residues. Trimming stripped 3 bases from V and 1 base from J, with 9 bases between. The CDR3: CSVEGTTNTEAFF. The CDR3 nucleotides are TGCAGCGTTGAGGGGACAACGAACACTGAAGCTTTCTTT.

V usage is TRBV27 and J usage is TRBJ2-5, with 9 bases aligning to TRBD2. The junction had 12 bases not matched to a gene; V was cut back by 5 bases and J by 5 bases. This CDR3 has 16 residues. Looked up from germline, CDR1 is MNHEY and CDR2 is SMNVEV (reference sequence). The CDR3 protein is CASSTRLADLRETQYF. DNA for the CDR3: TGTGCCAGCAGTACGAGACTAGCGGACCTTCGGGAGACCCAGTACTTC.

This chain uses TRBV19 with TRBJ1-5; D is perhaps TRBD1 (6 bases). CDR1 LNHDA and CDR2 SQIVND come from the germline V gene (reference sequence). The CDR3 has 14 amino acids. V lost 7 bases to trimming and J lost 3 bases, with 13 bases between them. CDR3 bases: TGTGCCAGTACCCTGACAGGAGTCAATCAGCCCCAGCATTTT. The encoded protein is CASTLTGVNQPQHF.

This sequence joins TRBV27 and TRBJ2-3, with 9 positions matching TRBD1. From germline, CDR1 is MNHEY and CDR2 SMNVEV (reference sequence). Trimming cost V 10 bases and J 3 bases; bases outside gene matches: 11. This CDR3 comprises 15 residues. CDR3 protein: CATGQGHMGTDTQYF. DNA for the CDR3: TGTGCCACCGGACAGGGGCACATGGGGACAGATACGCAGTATTTT.

This rearrangement joins TRBV6-1 to TRBJ2-7; 7 positions agree with TRBD1. CDR3 length: 17 amino acids. V dropped 1 base and J dropped 4; count of bases not matched to a gene: 13. CDR1 and CDR2 (germline): MNHNS, SASEGT. The DNA of the CDR3 is TGTGCCAGCAGTGAAGGGAACCTGGGACAGAAGAAATACGAGCAGTACTTC. It specifies CASSEGNLGQKKYEQYF.

The V and J genes are TRBV7-2 and TRBJ2-1, with 12 positions matching TRBD2. Looked up from germline, CDR1 is SGHTA and CDR2 is FQGNSA. V shed 2 bases and J 7 bases; nucleotides not matched to a gene: 3. The CDR3 sequence is 15 residues long. The CDR3 loop reads CASSLYGTSGNEQFF. The CDR3 DNA is TGTGCCAGCAGCTTATATGGGACTAGCGGGAATGAGCAGTTCTTC.

The V gene is TRBV6-1, the J gene TRBJ2-7, with 11 bases that match TRBD2. From germline, CDR1 is MNHNS and CDR2 SASEGT. J gave up 7 bases and V 3 bases, and 5 bases lay outside the gene matches. The CDR3 contains 14 residues. The CDR3 loop is CASSDTSGSGEQYF. The CDR3 bases are TGTGCCAGCAGTGATACTAGCGGGAGTGGGGAGCAGTACTTC.

The rearrangement uses TRBV12-5 and TRBJ2-7, with TRBD1 identical over 10 bases. V dropped 5 bases and J dropped 3; count of bases not matched to a gene: 7. Germline CDR1 and CDR2: LGHNT and FRNRAP. This CDR3 comprises 15 residues. The CDR3 coding sequence is TGTGCTAGTGGTCTCCGGACAGGGGGACGCTACGAGCAGTACTTC. Encoded protein: CASGLRTGGRYEQYF.

The rearrangement joins TRBV2 to TRBJ2-7; 9 bases match TRBD1. The germline gives CDR1 SNHLY, CDR2 FYNNEI. Trimming cost V 6 bases and J 3 bases; bases outside gene matches: 3. CDR3 length: 13 amino acids. CDR3 loop: CASRQGANYEQYF. The CDR3 DNA follows: TGTGCCAGCAGACAGGGGGCAAACTACGAGCAGTACTTC.

This clone is a singleton in its sample. This chain uses TRBV27 with TRBJ2-3, with TRBD2 matching over 10 bases. The ends lost 5 bases at V and 4 bases at J; junction bases unmatched: 3. Germline lookup yields CDR1 MNHEY and CDR2 SMNVEV (reference sequence). There are 14 residues in the CDR3. This chain's CDR3 is CASSPGLASDTQYF. CDR3 nucleotide sequence: TGTGCCAGCAGTCCGGGACTAGCGTCAGATACGCAGTATTTT.

This clone was observed once. The chain has TRBV13 and TRBJ1-2, with 9 nucleotides matching TRBD1. CDR1 is PRHDT, CDR2 FYEKMQ, per germline (reference sequence). This CDR3 is 22 amino acids long. J lost 5 bases, V lost 0 bases, and 25 bases had no gene match. CDR3 amino acids: CASSLGRSLVRIPGTGLYGYTF. CDR3 nucleotides: TGTGCCAGCAGCTTAGGTCGATCCCTAGTCCGGATACCCGGGACAGGGCTGTATGGCTACACCTTC.

This clone was picked up one time. CDR3 residues: CASSLGLEGQGTNTEAFF. CDR3 coding DNA: TGTGCCAGCAGCTTAGGCCTAGAGGGACAGGGGACGAACACTGAAGCTTTCTTT. The chain is built from TRBV13 and TRBJ1-1, with 10 bases fitting TRBD1. Germline V gene lookup returns CDR1 PRHDT and CDR2 FYEKMQ (reference sequence). J lost 1 base, V lost 0 bases, and 8 bases had no gene match. This CDR3 spans 18 amino acids. Supplemented by reference TRBV13 and TRBJ1-1, the full variable domain reads AAGVIQSPRHLIKEKRETATLKCYPIPRHDTVYWYQQGPGQDPQFLISFYEKMQSDKGSIPDRFSAQQFSDYHSELNMSSLELGDSALYFCASSLGLEGQGTNTEAFFGQGTRLTVV.

This chain connects TRBV18 to TRBJ2-7, with 9 bases lining up with TRBD1. V lost 3 bases and J lost 0; bases outside the gene matches: 6. The germline V gene has CDR1 KGHSH and CDR2 LQKENI. This CDR3 has 16 amino acids. This CDR3 is CASSPFNRGRSYEQYF. The CDR3 DNA follows: TGTGCCAGCTCACCCTTTAACAGGGGGCGCTCCTACGAGCAGTACTTC. The full variable domain, in which reference TRBV18 and TRBJ2-7 provide the parts outside the CDR3, is NAGVMQNPRHLVRRRGQEARLRCSPMKGHSHVYWYRQLPEEGLKFMVYLQKENIIDESGMPKERFSAEFPKEGPSILRIQQVVRGDSAAYFCASSPFNRGRSYEQYFGPGTRLTVT.

The V gene is TRBV4-3, the J gene TRBJ2-3, with 9 positions matching TRBD1. There are 17 residues in the CDR3. Germline CDR1 is LGHNA and CDR2 is YSLEER. J gave up 2 bases and V 4 bases, and 10 bases lay outside the gene matches. The CDR3 DNA is TGCGCCAGCAGCCCCGGCGGGGGACAGGGTAACACAGATACGCAGTATTTT. It specifies CASSPGGGQGNTDTQYF.

This clone turned up a few times. The rearrangement links TRBV5-6 to TRBJ1-6; 9 bases are a match to TRBD1. Trimming cost V 4 bases and J 6 bases; bases outside gene matches: 8. Germline V gene lookup returns CDR1 SGHDT and CDR2 YYEEEE. The CDR3 has 16 amino acids. CDR3 sequence (DNA): TGTGCCAGCAGCGCAAAACAGGGGGCACGTAATTCACCCCTCCACTTT. This sequence encodes CASSAKQGARNSPLHF.

V is TRBV12-5 and J is TRBJ2-2, with 11 bases aligning to TRBD2. V lost 11 bases and J lost 2; bases outside the gene matches: 10. Per the germline V gene, CDR1 is LGHNT and CDR2 is FRNRAP. The CDR3 is 16 amino acids. CDR3 sequence (DNA): TGTGCTGGAATGGGACTAGCGGCAGATAACACCGGGGAGCTGTTTTTT. Protein sequence: CAGMGLAADNTGELFF.

The chain couples TRBV6-5 to TRBJ2-3, with 11 positions matching TRBD2. Trimming cost V 2 bases and J 3 bases; bases outside gene matches: 4. The CDR3 totals 16 residues. Germline-derived CDR1 and CDR2 are MNHEY and SVGAGI. The CDR3 coding sequence is TGTGCCAGCAGTTACGCCGGGACTAGCGGTACAGATACGCAGTATTTT. Encoded protein: CASSYAGTSGTDTQYF.

The chain couples TRBV25-1 to TRBJ2-7, with 7 bases lining up with TRBD2. Germline assignment: CDR1 MGHDK and CDR2 SYGVNS. The V segment lost 5 bases and the J segment 2 bases; nucleotides outside the gene matches: 12. This CDR3 region has 16 residues. This chain's CDR3 is CASSRLATSGAYEQYF. The DNA of the CDR3 is TGTGCCAGCAGTCGACTAGCCACATCGGGAGCCTACGAGCAGTACTTC.

This chain links TRBV6-1 with TRBJ2-7; weak D call: TRBD1 (5 bases). Germline CDR1 is MNHNS and CDR2 is SASEGT. The CDR3 covers 15 residues. Trimming removed 4 bases from V and 0 bases from J, with 13 bases in between. The CDR3 DNA is TGTGCCAGCAGTGGTATACAGGAAAGCTCCTACGAGCAGTACTTC. It translates to CASSGIQESSYEQYF.

The genes are TRBV7-8 and TRBJ1-4, with 7 bases that match TRBD1. With 7 bases clipped from V and 5 bases from J, the junction kept 10 bases outside the gene matches. Germline CDR1 is SGHVS and CDR2 is FQNEAQ. The length of the CDR3 is 15 residues. CDR3 in amino acids: CASNTPGTENEKLFF. CDR3 sequence (DNA): TGTGCCAGCAACACCCCCGGGACAGAAAATGAAAAACTGTTTTTT.

The J gene is TRBJ2-2, the V gene TRBV4-2, with D maybe TRBD2 (5 bases). CDR1 and CDR2 from the germline V gene are LGHNA and YNFKEQ. Trimming shortened V by 0 bases and J by 4 bases, and 15 bases separated the two germline ends. This CDR3 has 17 amino acids. The CDR3 loop reads CASSQDSVEESTGELFF. Here the CDR3 DNA reads TGTGCCAGCAGCCAAGATTCTGTGGAGGAAAGCACCGGGGAGCTGTTTTTT.

The chain has TRBV28 and TRBJ2-6; 9 bases are a match to TRBD1. Trimming at V came to 4 bases and at J to 0 bases, leaving 4 bases not matched to a gene. The CDR3 extends over 17 amino acids. Germline V gene lookup returns CDR1 MDHEN and CDR2 SYDVKM. The CDR3 DNA is TGTGCCAGCAGTTCCGGGACAGGGAACTCTGGGGCCAACGTCCTGACTTTC. As protein: CASSSGTGNSGANVLTF.